The 30 T cell receptor beta chains presented below share a single source sample, sequenced in a study of blood T cell repertoires in COVID-19. Clones were read by immunoSEQ multiplex PCR, and TCRdb kept only the in-frame ones, dropping some. The repertoire holds approximately 360,000 clones, with around 83% as singletons. Sequencing input: PBMCs or T cells enriched from blood (not recorded which). The receptor set was obtained from a woman aged 50 to 60 who had recovered from COVID-19.

The chain employs TRBV11-3 and TRBJ1-2; the D is unclear. Trimming removed 6 bases from V and 6 bases from J, with 14 bases in between. The CDR3 consists of 13 residues. From germline, CDR1 is SGHNT and CDR2 YENEEA. The CDR3 protein is CASSLGRLDGYTF. The CDR3 coding sequence is TGTGCCAGCAGTCTTGGGCGCTTGGATGGCTACACCTTC. Based on the CDR3 plus reference TRBV11-3 and TRBJ1-2, the full variable domain is EAGVVQSPRYKIIEKKQPVAFWCNPISGHNTLYWYLQNLGQGPELLIRYENEEAVDDSQLPKDRFSAERLKGVDSTLKIQPAELGDSAVYLCASSLGRLDGYTFGSGTRLTVV.

This chain joins TRBV6-2 or TRBV6-3 and TRBJ2-2, with 9 positions matching TRBD2. V was pared by 3 bases and J by 7 bases, with 6 bases of the junction left unmatched. Germline V gene data show CDR1 as MNHEY and CDR2 as SVGEGT. The CDR3 is 15 amino acids. The CDR3 sequence: CASSYIAGASGELFF. As DNA, the CDR3 is TGTGCCAGCAGTTATATAGCGGGAGCCAGCGGGGAGCTGTTTTTT.

The chain recombines TRBV10-3 with TRBJ1-3; D ambiguous. Germline V gene lookup returns CDR1 ENHRY and CDR2 SYGVKD. This CDR3 contains 11 residues. V lost 7 bases, J lost 4 bases, and 5 bases lay in between. CDR3 in DNA: TGTGCCATCACGTCGGGAAACACCATATATTTT. This codes for CAITSGNTIYF.

The V and J genes are TRBV19 and TRBJ1-2; D might be TRBD1 (6 bases). The V end was cut by 6 bases, the J end by 1 base, with 18 bases between. The length of the CDR3 is 16 residues. The germline gives CDR1 LNHDA, CDR2 SQIVND (reference sequence). As DNA, the CDR3 is TGTGCCAGTAGATTAAATACAGGGTCGGGTAACTATGGCTACACCTTC. It specifies CASRLNTGSGNYGYTF.

The chain links TRBV18 to TRBJ1-2; 7 bases line up with TRBD1. The germline gives CDR1 KGHSH, CDR2 LQKENI. The CDR3 extends over 15 amino acids. J gave up 5 bases and V 1 base, and 7 bases lay outside the gene matches. The CDR3 coding sequence is TGTGCCAGCTCACCACGGGAACAGGGGCGATATGGCTACACCTTC. This codes for CASSPREQGRYGYTF. Based on the CDR3 plus reference TRBV18 and TRBJ1-2, the full variable domain is NAGVMQNPRHLVRRRGQEARLRCSPMKGHSHVYWYRQLPEEGLKFMVYLQKENIIDESGMPKERFSAEFPKEGPSILRIQQVVRGDSAAYFCASSPREQGRYGYTFGSGTRLTVV.

The chain has TRBV7-8 and TRBJ2-7, with 14 bases lining up with TRBD2. Germline V lookup: CDR1 SGHVS, CDR2 FQNEAQ. Trimming removed 0 bases from V and 2 bases from J; junction bases left unmatched: 3. The CDR3 is made up of 17 amino acids. The CDR3 bases are TGTGCCAGCAGCTTAGCGTGGACTAGCGGGAGGCCCTACGAGCAGTACTTC. Translation gives CASSLAWTSGRPYEQYF.

The chain is built from TRBV28 and TRBJ1-2, with 8 bases matching TRBD1. Germline CDR1 reads MDHEN; CDR2 reads SYDVKM. The CDR3 sequence is 16 residues long. The V segment lost 7 bases and the J segment 6 bases; nucleotides outside the gene matches: 16. CDR3 bases: TGTGCCAGCATGGGGTCGCAGGGGGCGTTTTTCGATGGCTACACCTTC. Translation: CASMGSQGAFFDGYTF.

The J gene is TRBJ2-7, the V gene TRBV28, with 7 bases lining up with TRBD2. The CDR3 totals 14 residues. The germline CDR1 and CDR2 sequences are MDHEN and SYDVKM. V lost 8 bases and J lost 3; bases outside the gene matches: 10. CDR3 residues: CASHAAGVGYEQYF. For the CDR3, the DNA is TGTGCCAGCCACGCGGCGGGGGTAGGCTACGAGCAGTACTTC.

The V and J genes are TRBV27 and TRBJ2-1; possible D gene TRBD2, 8 bases. The CDR3 runs 16 residues. Trimming pared 5 bases from V and 2 bases from J, leaving 16 bases between. Germline V lookup: CDR1 MNHEY, CDR2 SMNVEV (reference sequence). The CDR3 DNA reads TGTGCCAGCAGTACCACGGGAGGGGGCGCCTACAATGAGCAGTTCTTC. Protein product: CASSTTGGGAYNEQFF.

The genes are TRBV2 and TRBJ2-6; D ambiguous. Trimming took 7 bases from V and 0 from J, leaving 10 bases between them. Germline-derived CDR1 and CDR2 are SNHLY and FYNNEI. The length of the CDR3 is 15 residues. The CDR3 loop reads CASNSARSGANVLTF. CDR3 nucleotide sequence: TGTGCCAGCAACTCAGCGCGCTCTGGGGCCAACGTCCTGACTTTC.

The chain uses TRBV6-5 and TRBJ1-2, with D possibly matching TRBD1 (6 bases). V lost 6 bases and J 8 bases, leaving 22 bases between the germline ends. The CDR3 length is 15 residues. Germline V lookup: CDR1 MNHEY, CDR2 SVGAGI. The CDR3 sequence is CASSLPPTGRGGYTF. DNA of the CDR3: TGTGCCAGCAGCCTTCCCCCAACAGGGAGGGGGGGCTACACCTTC.

The rearrangement links TRBV7-9 to TRBJ2-4; no definite D call. CDR1 SEHNR and CDR2 FQNEAQ come from the germline V gene (reference sequence). Trimming took 5 bases from V and 0 from J, leaving 20 bases between them. The CDR3 extends over 18 amino acids. In nucleotides, the CDR3 is TGTGCCAGCAGCCCGACTTTGTCAGAGTATATAGCCAAAAACATTCAGTACTTC. As protein: CASSPTLSEYIAKNIQYF.

The rearrangement joins TRBV13 to TRBJ2-7; 8 bases are a match to TRBD1. The length of the CDR3 is 17 residues. The germline V gene encodes CDR1 PRHDT and CDR2 FYEKMQ (reference sequence). Trimming cost V 5 bases and J 1 base; bases outside gene matches: 13. The DNA for the CDR3 is TGTGCCAGCAGCCGCAGGGAGAGACAGGGGAGTTCCTACGAGCAGTACTTC. Translation: CASSRRERQGSSYEQYF.

V is TRBV6-2 or TRBV6-3 and J is TRBJ1-1; TRBD1 agrees at 11 bases. Losses at the gene ends were 4 bases for V and 3 bases for J; bases not matched to a gene: 7. Germline assignment: CDR1 MNHEY and CDR2 SVGEGT. This CDR3 comprises 16 residues. CDR3 DNA: TGTGCCAGCAGTTTGCTCCAGGGACAGGGGGACACTGAAGCTTTCTTT. As protein: CASSLLQGQGDTEAFF.

The chain is built from TRBV27 and TRBJ2-1; 7 bases fit TRBD2. The V segment lost 6 bases and the J segment 3 bases; nucleotides outside the gene matches: 2. The CDR3 has 13 amino acids. Germline loops: CDR1 MNHEY, CDR2 SMNVEV (reference sequence). DNA of the CDR3: TGTGCCAGCAGCAGGGACTACTACAATGAGCAGTTCTTC. This codes for CASSRDYYNEQFF.

This rearrangement joins TRBV19 to TRBJ1-1; D is perhaps TRBD1 (6 bases). Germline values: CDR1 LNHDA, CDR2 SQIVND (reference sequence). The ends were cut back, 10 bases at V and 1 base at J, with 10 bases in the middle. The CDR3 spans 12 residues. The CDR3 nucleotides are TGTGCCACCGACAGGTGGAACACTGAAGCTTTCTTT. It encodes CATDRWNTEAFF.

The chain uses TRBV19 and TRBJ1-2; TRBD1 matches at 7 bases. The CDR3 totals 13 residues. The germline V gene encodes CDR1 LNHDA and CDR2 SQIVND (reference sequence). Unmatched junction bases numbered 8, after V lost 9 bases and J lost 4 bases. The DNA for the CDR3 is TGTGCCAGCGGAGGGGGCATTTTCTATGGCTACACCTTC. Protein product: CASGGGIFYGYTF.

The rearrangement uses TRBV4-1 and TRBJ1-1, with unresolved D. In germline, CDR1 is MGHRA, CDR2 YSYEKL. With 0 bases removed from V and 0 bases from J, the gap between germline ends came to 8 bases. The CDR3 is 15 residues long. DNA for the CDR3: TGCGCCAGCAGCCAAGAGATGAGGATGAACACTGAAGCTTTCTTT. Translation gives CASSQEMRMNTEAFF.

The V gene is TRBV11-2, the J gene TRBJ1-3, with unresolved D. The CDR3 runs to 13 residues. Germline-derived CDR1 and CDR2 are SGHAT and FQNNGV. Trimming removed 7 bases at V and 1 base at J, with 8 bases between. In nucleotides, the CDR3 is TGTGCCAGCAAGGAGACTTCTGGAAACACCATATATTTT. It encodes CASKETSGNTIYF.

V gene TRBV6-2 or TRBV6-3 combines with J gene TRBJ1-4, with TRBD1 matching 8 bases. CDR3 length: 15 amino acids. Germline CDR1 and CDR2: MNHEY and SVGEGT. V was pared by 5 bases and J by 7 bases, with 9 bases of the junction left unmatched. The CDR3 loop is CASSSRGREGEKLFF. In DNA, the CDR3 is TGTGCCAGCAGTAGCAGGGGGCGCGAAGGTGAAAAACTGTTTTTT.

The CDR3, as DNA: TGTGCCAGCAGCTTAGCACTAGCGGGGGGGAGGTCAGATACGCAGTATTTT. As protein: CASSLALAGGRSDTQYF. The gene calls are TRBV11-3 and TRBJ2-3; 13 nucleotides agree with TRBD2. CDR1 is SGHNT and CDR2 is YENEEA in the germline V gene. The V gene end was trimmed by 1 base and the J gene end by 4 bases; junction bases not matched to a gene: 5. The CDR3 has 17 amino acids.

This clone was seen repeatedly, ten times or more. This chain uses TRBV4-2 with TRBJ1-1; maybe TRBD1 (6 bases). This CDR3 spans 14 amino acids. From germline, CDR1 is LGHNA and CDR2 YNFKEQ. V dropped 2 bases and J dropped 5 bases, with 12 bases sitting between them. CDR3 bases: TGTGCCAGCAGCCAACCGGGACAATCAACTGAAGCTTTCTTT. It specifies CASSQPGQSTEAFF.

V is TRBV6-5 and J is TRBJ2-3; D gene uncertain. CDR1 MNHEY and CDR2 SVGAGI come from the germline V gene. The CDR3 consists of 12 residues. V lost 6 bases to trimming and J lost 2 bases, with 6 bases between them. The CDR3 DNA reads as TGTGCCAGCAGGGGCGCCACAGATACGCAGTATTTT. Translated, it gives CASRGATDTQYF.

This chain joins TRBV6-5 and TRBJ1-1, with D possibly TRBD1 on 6 matching bases. V was cut by 0 bases and J by 8 bases, with 16 bases left in between. Germline loops: CDR1 MNHEY, CDR2 SVGAGI. The CDR3 loop spans 15 amino acids. Here the CDR3 reads CASSYSRTVETEAFF. In nucleotides, the CDR3 is TGTGCCAGCAGTTACTCGAGGACAGTCGAGACGGAAGCTTTCTTT.

The CDR3 region has the DNA TGTGCCAGCAGCCCTGTACAAGGGGCTGGGGCCAACGTCCTGACTTTC. This codes for CASSPVQGAGANVLTF. The V call is TRBV7-3, the J call TRBJ2-6; D is possibly TRBD1 (5 bases). Germline assignment: CDR1 SGHTA and CDR2 FQGTGA. The CDR3 runs 16 residues. Trimming left V 5 bases short and J 2 bases short, with 13 bases between.

The genes are TRBV30 and TRBJ1-2; 9 nucleotides line up with TRBD1. The V gene end was trimmed by 1 base and the J gene end by 11 bases; junction bases not matched to a gene: 8. The length of the CDR3 is 13 residues. CDR1 GTSNPN and CDR2 SVGIG come from the germline V gene (reference sequence). In nucleotides, the CDR3 is TGTGCCTGGAGTGCCGGGACAGGGACGAGGTACACCTTC. It translates to CAWSAGTGTRYTF.

J is TRBJ1-1 and V is TRBV30; D is unclear. The V end was cut by 1 base, the J end by 0 bases, with 12 bases between. This CDR3 contains 15 residues. CDR1 GTSNPN and CDR2 SVGIG come from the germline V gene (reference sequence). As DNA, the CDR3 is TGTGCCTGGAGTGGGAGGGTCCTCTTGAACACTGAAGCTTTCTTT. It encodes CAWSGRVLLNTEAFF.

The chain uses TRBV15 and TRBJ2-5; 7 positions agree with TRBD1. The CDR3 contains 14 residues. Germline CDR1 is LNHNV and CDR2 is YYDKDF (reference sequence). The trim removed 8 bases at V and 5 bases at J, leaving 11 bases unmatched. The CDR3 DNA is TGTGCCACCGCACCGACAGGGAGCCGGGAGACCCAGTACTTC. Translation: CATAPTGSRETQYF. Complete variable domain (other parts from reference TRBV15 and TRBJ2-5): DAMVIQNPRYQVTQFGKPVTLSCSQTLNHNVMYWYQQKSSQAPKLLFHYYDKDFNNEADTPDNFQSRRPNTSFCFLDIRSPGLGDTAMYLCATAPTGSRETQYFGPGTRLLVL.

V and J are TRBV7-9 and TRBJ2-1; 7 bases agree with TRBD2. V lost 10 bases, J lost 0 bases, and 9 bases stayed unmatched. CDR1 and CDR2 (germline): SEHNR, FQNEAQ (reference sequence). CDR3 length: 15 amino acids. In nucleotides, the CDR3 is TGTGCCACTCCGAGAACTAGCGACTCCTACAATGAGCAGTTCTTC. It yields the protein CATPRTSDSYNEQFF. Using reference TRBV7-9 and TRBJ2-1 for the parts outside the CDR3, the full variable domain is DTGVSQNPRHKITKRGQNVTFRCDPISEHNRLYWYRQTLGQGPEFLTYFQNEAQLEKSRLLSDRFSAERPKGSFSTLEIQRTEQGDSAMYLCATPRTSDSYNEQFFGPGTRLTVL.

Only one count was recorded for this clone. The chain combines TRBV7-3 with TRBJ2-2; 10 positions agree with TRBD2. The CDR3 loop spans 14 amino acids. CDR1 SGHTA and CDR2 FQGTGA come from the germline V gene. V dropped 9 bases and J dropped 3; count of bases not matched to a gene: 4. CDR3 amino acids: CASRLAGDTGELFF. The DNA of the CDR3 is TGTGCCAGTCGCCTAGCGGGAGACACCGGGGAGCTGTTTTTT.